Presented here are 14 T cell receptor beta chains from one specimen sequenced in a study of blood T cells in healthy people across ages. Primers used in a second PCR of roughly 7 to 12 cycles were a sample-barcoded 5' primer and a J-beta primer mix. TCRdb re-analysed the 5' RACE reads in MiXCR, keeping a single row per CDR3 protein. Altogether 650,000 to 900,000 distinct CDR3 sequences are present, around 62% being singletons, with the ten largest covering approximately 30%. Sequences were obtained from blood. The receptor source for this set is a man younger than 40 in good health.

This clonotype was seen a handful of times. For the CDR3, the DNA is TGTGCCACCAGGGCTGCGGGTCTTCCTGAAGCTTTCTTT. This translates into CATRAAGLPEAFF. The gene calls are TRBV15 and TRBJ1-1; D unresolved. Trimming cost V 6 bases and J 6 bases, with 14 bases left between them. The CDR3 has 13 amino acids. Germline V CDR1 and CDR2: LNHNV, YYDKDF (reference sequence).

The gene calls are TRBV25-1 and TRBJ2-4, with 16 bases identical to TRBD2. Judging by the DNA end, TRBJ2-7 fits better; the J call may be wrong. Per the germline V gene, CDR1 is MGHDK and CDR2 is SYGVNS. This CDR3 has 17 residues. The CDR3 region has the DNA TGTGCCAGCAGTGACCCCGGGACTAGCGGGGGGGCCGACGAGCAGTACTTC. Residues: CASSDPGTSGGADEQYF.

This rearrangement joins TRBV7-9 to TRBJ2-7; TRBD1 aligns across 10 bases. The CDR3 spans 15 residues. Losses at the gene ends were 5 bases for V and 5 bases for J; bases not matched to a gene: 9. Germline CDR1 and CDR2: SEHNR and FQNEAQ (reference sequence). This CDR3 is CASSPRRDRGHEQYF. DNA for the CDR3: TGTGCCAGCAGCCCGCGCCGGGACAGGGGCCACGAGCAGTACTTC.

The chain uses TRBV4-3 and TRBJ1-2; D call uncertain. Trimming removed 0 bases from V and 5 bases from J, with 16 bases in between. The germline V gene encodes CDR1 LGHNA and CDR2 YSLEER. This CDR3 has 16 residues. The CDR3 is CASSQEVVGQEYGYTF. CDR3 DNA: TGCGCCAGCAGCCAAGAAGTCGTAGGGCAGGAATATGGCTACACCTTC.

This clonotype was picked up a small number of times. The rearrangement joins TRBV6-2 or TRBV6-3 to TRBJ1-2; TRBD1 matches at 11 bases. Per germline, CDR1 MNHEY and CDR2 SVGEGT. Germline trimming cut 8 bases from V and 4 bases from J; bases unmatched to any gene: 9. The CDR3 runs 15 residues. The CDR3 DNA follows: TGTGCCAGCTTTTCCAGGACAGGGGGCGCCTATGGCTACACCTTC. Its translation: CASFSRTGGAYGYTF.

The V gene is TRBV20-1, the J gene TRBJ2-5; 7 bases map to TRBD1. CDR3 length: 16 residues. The trim removed 0 bases at V and 11 bases at J, leaving 18 bases unmatched. Looked up from germline, CDR1 is DFQATT and CDR2 is SNEGSKA (reference sequence). The DNA of the CDR3 is TGCAGTGCTAGAGATTGGGGACAGCTCCAATCGTGGGAGCAGTACTTC. Protein product: CSARDWGQLQSWEQYF.

The chain carries TRBV6-1 and TRBJ2-7, with D possibly TRBD1 on 5 matching bases. This CDR3 contains 13 residues. Germline-derived CDR1 and CDR2 are MNHNS and SASEGT. Trimming shortened V by 4 bases and J by 4 bases, and 11 bases separated the two germline ends. The CDR3 coding sequence is TGTGCCAGCAGTGCTAGGACACCTTACGAGCAGTACTTC. This codes for CASSARTPYEQYF.

This rearrangement joins TRBV12-3 or TRBV12-4 to TRBJ2-1, with TRBD2 matching over 12 bases. Trimming cost V 5 bases and J 9 bases; bases outside gene matches: 5. The CDR3 is 14 amino acids. CDR3 DNA: TGTGCCAGCAGTATTGGGACTAGCGGGTTTGAGCAGTTCTTC. This translates into CASSIGTSGFEQFF.

V usage is TRBV7-9 and J usage is TRBJ2-3; D is unresolved. The germline V gene encodes CDR1 SEHNR and CDR2 FQNEAQ (reference sequence). V gave up 5 bases and J gave up 3 bases, with 9 bases separating them. The CDR3 runs 13 residues. The CDR3 sequence: CASSHGWTDTQYF. The CDR3 DNA sequence: TGTGCCAGCAGCCACGGGTGGACAGATACGCAGTATTTT.

The genes are TRBV29-1 and TRBJ2-4; the match to TRBD1 covers 7 bases. The J call is doubtful: the DNA matches TRBJ2-7 better. The CDR3 is 15 residues long. CDR1 and CDR2 (germline): SQVTM, ANQGSEA. The CDR3 protein is CSVEPTGSHPYEQYF. The DNA of the CDR3 is TGCAGCGTTGAACCGACAGGGTCCCACCCCTACGAGCAGTACTTC.

This chain links TRBV12-3 or TRBV12-4 with TRBJ1-6, with D hard to call. The V end lost 8 bases, the J end lost 4 bases, and 12 bases lay between the germline ends. The CDR3 is 14 residues long. The chain's CDR3 is CASQRRRYNSPLHF. The CDR3 DNA reads TGTGCCAGCCAAAGGCGGAGATATAATTCACCCCTCCACTTT.

Only a few counts were recorded for this clonotype. The chain joins TRBV28 to TRBJ2-3; no reliable D call. Germline V lookup: CDR1 MDHEN, CDR2 SYDVKM. The ends were cut back, 7 bases at V and 4 bases at J, with 6 bases in the middle. The CDR3 has 11 amino acids. This CDR3 is CASTISDTQYF. Written as DNA, the CDR3 is TGTGCCAGCACCATCTCAGATACGCAGTATTTT.

The rearrangement links TRBV28 to TRBJ2-1; possible D gene TRBD1, 5 bases. Germline V lookup: CDR1 MDHEN, CDR2 SYDVKM. This CDR3 is built from 15 residues. V was cut by 2 bases and J by 5 bases, with 13 bases left in between. The chain's CDR3 is CASSLGAVRNNEQFF. The CDR3 coding sequence is TGTGCCAGCAGTTTAGGGGCAGTGAGGAACAATGAGCAGTTCTTC.

This clonotype was observed once. V usage is TRBV3-1 and J usage is TRBJ2-1, with D perhaps assigned TRBD1 or TRBD2 (5 bases each). The V end was cut by 5 bases, the J end by 6 bases, with 11 bases between. The CDR3 covers 13 residues. Germline V gene lookup returns CDR1 LGHDT and CDR2 YNNKEL (reference sequence). As DNA, the CDR3 is TGTGCCAGCAGCGGTACTAGGGGCAATGAGCAGTTCTTC. Amino acid sequence: CASSGTRGNEQFF.